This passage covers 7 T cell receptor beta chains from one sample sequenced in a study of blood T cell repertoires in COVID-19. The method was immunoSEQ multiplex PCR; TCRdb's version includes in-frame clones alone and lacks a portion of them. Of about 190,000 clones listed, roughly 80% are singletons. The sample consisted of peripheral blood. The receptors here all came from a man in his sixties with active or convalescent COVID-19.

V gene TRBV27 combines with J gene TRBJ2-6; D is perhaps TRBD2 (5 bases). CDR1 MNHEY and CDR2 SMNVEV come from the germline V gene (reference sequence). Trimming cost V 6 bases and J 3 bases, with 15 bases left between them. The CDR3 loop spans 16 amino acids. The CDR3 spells CASSHPQRDGANVLTF. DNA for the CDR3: TGTGCCAGCAGCCACCCCCAGAGGGATGGGGCCAACGTCCTGACTTTC.

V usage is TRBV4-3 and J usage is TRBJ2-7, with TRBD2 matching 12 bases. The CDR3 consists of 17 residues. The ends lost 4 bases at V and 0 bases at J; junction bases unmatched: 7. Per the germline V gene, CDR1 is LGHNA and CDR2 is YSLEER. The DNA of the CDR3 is TGCGCCAGCAGCCGCAGACTAGCGGGAGAGCTCTCCTACGAGCAGTACTTC. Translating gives CASSRRLAGELSYEQYF.

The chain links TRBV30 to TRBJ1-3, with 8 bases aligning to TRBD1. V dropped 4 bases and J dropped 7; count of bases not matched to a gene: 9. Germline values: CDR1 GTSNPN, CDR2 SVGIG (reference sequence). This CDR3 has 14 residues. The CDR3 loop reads CAWNQGARGNTIYF. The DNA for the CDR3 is TGTGCCTGGAATCAGGGGGCTAGGGGCAACACCATATATTTT. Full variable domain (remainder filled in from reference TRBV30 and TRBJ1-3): SQTIHQWPATLVQPVGSPLSLECTVEGTSNPNLYWYRQAAGRGLQLLFYSVGIGQISSEVPQNLSASRPQDRQFILSSKKLLLSDSGFYLCAWNQGARGNTIYFGEGSWLTVV.

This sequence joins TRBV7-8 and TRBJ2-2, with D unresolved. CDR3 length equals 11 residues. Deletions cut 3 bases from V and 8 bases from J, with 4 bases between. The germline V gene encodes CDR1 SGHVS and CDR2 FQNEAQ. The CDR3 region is CASSFVGELFF. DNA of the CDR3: TGTGCCAGCAGCTTTGTAGGGGAGCTGTTTTTT.

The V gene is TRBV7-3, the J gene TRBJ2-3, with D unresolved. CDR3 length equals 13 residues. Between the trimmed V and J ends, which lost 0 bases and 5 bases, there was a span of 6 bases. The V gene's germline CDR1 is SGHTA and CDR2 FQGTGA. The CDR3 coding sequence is TGTGCCAGCAGCTTAACGAGTGTAGATACGCAGTATTTT. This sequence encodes CASSLTSVDTQYF.

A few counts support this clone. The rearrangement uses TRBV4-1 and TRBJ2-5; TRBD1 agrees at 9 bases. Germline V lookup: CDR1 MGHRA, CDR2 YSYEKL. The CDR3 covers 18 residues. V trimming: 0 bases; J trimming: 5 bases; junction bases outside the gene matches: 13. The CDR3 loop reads CASSQERTTGGGMETQYF. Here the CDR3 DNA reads TGCGCCAGCAGCCAAGAACGAACGACAGGGGGTGGTATGGAGACCCAGTACTTC.

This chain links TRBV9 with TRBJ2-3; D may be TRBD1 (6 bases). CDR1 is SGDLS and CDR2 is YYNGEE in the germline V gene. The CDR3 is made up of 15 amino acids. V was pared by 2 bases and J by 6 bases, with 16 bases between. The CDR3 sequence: CASSVGGHVRDTQYF. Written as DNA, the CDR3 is TGTGCCAGCAGCGTTGGGGGACATGTTAGGGATACGCAGTATTTT. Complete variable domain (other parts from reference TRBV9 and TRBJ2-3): DSGVTQTPKHLITATGQRVTLRCSPRSGDLSVYWYQQSLDQGLQFLIQYYNGEERAKGNILERFSAQQFPDLHSELNLSSLELGDSALYFCASSVGGHVRDTQYFGPGTRLTVL.